Included here is one T cell receptor (beta chain) sequence, with context. The antigen is not known. The treatment here: some 20 received Ad26.COV2.S at low or high dose, single or two shots; 5 received placebo; per-sample allocation not given. Samples analyzed were those drawn on day 63 after the first vaccine or placebo injection. TCRdb's table, derived via immunoSEQ multiplex PCR, lists solely in-frame clones and lacks some. The sample holds around 400,000 clones; 75% to 95% are singletons and the top ten take 12%. The sample originates from a study of Ad26.COV2.S vaccination and SARS-CoV-2 variants. Whole-study results and caveats: Breadth, reportedly substantial, characterized the spike-specific CD8+ and CD4+ T cell responses after vaccination.

The receptor comes from a person aged 18 to 59 who received the Ad26.COV2.S COVID-19 vaccine or a placebo. Sequencing was performed on peripheral blood, taken in a trial of Ad26.COV2.S vaccine versus placebo.

The DNA for the CDR3 is TGTGCCTGGAGCTGGACAGGTCGGGCTCAGCCCCAGCATTTT. Residues: CAWSWTGRAQPQHF. The V and J genes are TRBV30 and TRBJ1-5, with 7 nucleotides matching TRBD1. The CDR3 length is 14 residues. Trimming took 3 bases from V and 6 from J; bases not matched to a gene: 8. Per germline, CDR1 GTSNPN and CDR2 SVGIG (reference sequence).